This T cell receptor (beta chain) derives from a study of T cells in Graves' hyperthyroidism and ophthalmopathy. The germline V and J ends were trimmed by 3 bases and 8 bases, with 10 bases remaining between them. The CDR3 covers 11 residues. The germline V gene has CDR1 SQVTM and CDR2 ANQGSEA. TCR beta CDR3 sequences were amplified from RNA transcripts. Primed by the HTBI set, a first-round RT-PCR was run on the TCR CDR3. TCRdb passed the multiplex PCR reads through MiXCR, listing each CDR3 protein once. This table holds about 570,000 distinct CDR3 sequences, around 42% found once. This clonotype was recorded many times.

The V call is TRBV29-1, the J call TRBJ1-2; no clear D gene. Specimen: peripheral blood or thyroid tissue (not recorded which). The TCR comes from an adult woman with Graves' disease, either hyperthyroidism or ophthalmopathy (not recorded which). CDR3 sequence reads: CSVEAVSGYTF. DNA for the CDR3: TGCAGCGTTGAGGCTGTGTCGGGCTACACCTTC. Variable domain in full (rest from reference TRBV29-1 and TRBJ1-2): SAVISQKPSRDICQRGTSLTIQCQVDSQVTMMFWYRQQPGQSLTLIATANQGSEATYESGFVIDKFPISRPNLTFSTLTVSNMSPEDSSIYLCSVEAVSGYTFGSGTRLTVV.